This T cell receptor beta chain is drawn from a study of cytomegalovirus exposure and HLA in healthy donors. Regarding the study as a whole: Available immune exposure information covered CMV serostatus only.

Note on this clone: Its antigen remains unidentified. Other DNA sequences from this sample encode an identical CDR3 as well.

The primer mix had 60 Vbeta and 13 Jbeta primers. TCRdb keeps only in-frame clones here, not all; method: immunoSEQ multiplex PCR. This table has over 200,000 clones, 80% to 90% appearing once. This CDR3 comprises 17 residues. V shed 4 bases and J 0 bases; nucleotides not matched to a gene: 9. The V gene's germline CDR1 is MNHNS and CDR2 SASEGT. What was sequenced was PBMCs. This clonotype was sampled from a woman aged 18-29 years in good health and CMV-seronegative. The chain joins TRBV6-1 to TRBJ2-4, with TRBD2 identical over 7 bases. The CDR3 region has the DNA TGTGCCAGCAGTGCTCTTTTTAGCGGGCGAGCCAAAAACATTCAGTACTTC. It encodes CASSALFSGRAKNIQYF.